This passage covers 22 T cell receptor beta chains from one sample sequenced in a study of blood T cell repertoires in COVID-19. Generated by immunoSEQ multiplex PCR, the TCRdb table keeps only in-frame clones and is missing some. The sample yields around 100,000 clones, more than 75% seen once. Sequences were obtained from peripheral blood. Source of these receptors: a man between 40 and 49 years old with acute or convalescent COVID-19.

V is TRBV2 and J is TRBJ2-3; 9 bases match TRBD2. The CDR3 runs 14 residues. The V gene end was trimmed by 6 bases and the J gene end by 6 bases; junction bases not matched to a gene: 7. Looked up from germline, CDR1 is SNHLY and CDR2 is FYNNEI. The CDR3 nucleotides are TGTGCCAGCAGATGGCGGGGGGGCGCCGATACGCAGTATTTT. Its protein product is CASRWRGGADTQYF.

This sequence joins TRBV24-1 and TRBJ2-3, with D possibly matching TRBD2 (5 bases). V lost 9 bases and J 3 bases, leaving 12 bases between the germline ends. The CDR3 is made up of 13 amino acids. The germline CDR1 and CDR2 sequences are KGHDR and SFDVKD. The CDR3 nucleotides read TGTGCCACCGGATTAGCGCCAACAGATACGCAGTATTTT. This encodes CATGLAPTDTQYF.

The chain combines TRBV30 with TRBJ2-1, with 8 bases identical to TRBD2. The V gene end was trimmed by 3 bases and the J gene end by 3 bases; junction bases not matched to a gene: 7. CDR1 and CDR2 from the germline V gene are GTSNPN and SVGIG (reference sequence). The CDR3 runs to 15 residues. DNA for the CDR3: TGTGCCTGGAGGAACACGCGGGGGGACTACAATGAGCAGTTCTTC. This gives the protein CAWRNTRGDYNEQFF.

This sequence joins TRBV14 and TRBJ2-7; TRBD1 agrees at 9 bases. Germline CDR1 reads SGHDN; CDR2 reads FVKESK. The CDR3 is 16 residues long. The junction had 8 bases not matched to a gene; V was cut back by 0 bases and J by 5 bases. CDR3 sequence (DNA): TGTGCCAGCAGCCAAGAATCGGACAGGGGAGTGCACGAGCAGTACTTC. Translated, it gives CASSQESDRGVHEQYF.

This chain joins TRBV11-3 and TRBJ2-5, with 11 bases that match TRBD1. J gave up 7 bases and V 4 bases, and 11 bases lay outside the gene matches. Germline V gene sequence: CDR1 SGHNT, CDR2 YENEEA. CDR3 length: 16 amino acids. The chain's CDR3 is CASSSGFGQGAGTQYF. DNA of the CDR3: TGTGCCAGCAGCTCAGGATTTGGACAGGGGGCTGGGACCCAGTACTTC.

The chain carries TRBV12-3 or TRBV12-4 and TRBJ1-2, with D perhaps matching TRBD1 (6 bases). Trimming cost V 6 bases and J 5 bases, with 13 bases left between them. This CDR3 is built from 13 residues. The CDR3 region is CASSLTGFYGYTF. CDR3 DNA: TGTGCCAGCAGCTTAACAGGGTTTTATGGCTACACCTTC.

The J gene is TRBJ1-3, the V gene TRBV2, with D unclear. The CDR3 runs 17 residues. V lost 4 bases, J lost 0 bases, and 16 bases lay in between. From germline, CDR1 is SNHLY and CDR2 FYNNEI. The CDR3 region is CASSVRPGPDSGNTIYF. Here the CDR3 DNA reads TGTGCCAGCAGTGTTAGGCCAGGCCCAGACTCTGGAAACACCATATATTTT.

The CDR3 nucleotides are TGTGCCAGCAGTTACTCGCTCTACTCTGGAAACACCATATATTTT. Its translation is CASSYSLYSGNTIYF. The V gene is TRBV6-6, the J gene TRBJ1-3; D remains unclear. Germline V CDR1 and CDR2: MNHNY, SVGAGI (reference sequence). The V end lost 0 bases, the J end lost 0 bases, and 6 bases lay between the germline ends. This CDR3 spans 15 amino acids.

CDR3 sequence: CASSPRGPKNSPLHF. As DNA, the CDR3 is TGTGCCAGCTCACCAAGGGGGCCCAAAAATTCACCCCTCCACTTT. This sequence joins TRBV18 and TRBJ1-6, with 7 bases aligning to TRBD1. Germline trimming cut 2 bases from V and 7 bases from J; bases unmatched to any gene: 5. The CDR3 covers 15 residues. The germline CDR1 and CDR2 sequences are KGHSH and LQKENI.

This clone appeared once. The chain couples TRBV4-2 to TRBJ2-1, with 9 bases fitting TRBD2. Trimming took 0 bases from V and 4 from J; bases not matched to a gene: 4. In germline, CDR1 is LGHNA, CDR2 YNFKEQ. This CDR3 has 16 amino acids. CDR3 region: CASSQEGAGGYNEQFF. CDR3 DNA: TGTGCCAGCAGCCAAGAAGGAGCGGGGGGATACAATGAGCAGTTCTTC.

The rearrangement links TRBV4-1 to TRBJ1-1; D not resolved. CDR3 length: 15 residues. With 0 bases removed from V and 4 bases from J, the gap between germline ends came to 12 bases. Germline V gene data show CDR1 as MGHRA and CDR2 as YSYEKL. For the CDR3, the DNA is TGCGCCAGCAGCCAAGATGCGAGGGTTGGCACTGAAGCTTTCTTT. As protein: CASSQDARVGTEAFF.

The chain carries TRBV5-1 and TRBJ2-3; 7 nucleotides match TRBD2. V trimming: 3 bases; J trimming: 3 bases; junction bases outside the gene matches: 7. CDR3 length equals 15 residues. Germline values: CDR1 SGHRS, CDR2 YFSETQ. The CDR3 DNA reads TGCGCCAGCAGCTCCGTGCGGGGGATGACAGATACGCAGTATTTT. It encodes CASSSVRGMTDTQYF. Based on the CDR3 plus reference TRBV5-1 and TRBJ2-3, the full variable domain is KAGVTQTPRYLIKTRGQQVTLSCSPISGHRSVSWYQQTPGQGLQFLFEYFSETQRNKGNFPGRFSGRQFSNSRSEMNVSTLELGDSALYLCASSSVRGMTDTQYFGPGTRLTVL.

This chain connects TRBV13 to TRBJ1-1; 11 nucleotides agree with TRBD1. After removal of 5 bases from V and 0 bases from J, the junction contained 5 bases not matched to a gene. Germline-derived CDR1 and CDR2 are PRHDT and FYEKMQ (reference sequence). This CDR3 region has 16 residues. CDR3 residues: CASSLWTGGLNTEAFF. The CDR3 DNA sequence: TGTGCCAGCAGCCTATGGACAGGGGGCTTGAACACTGAAGCTTTCTTT.

The chain couples TRBV6-6 to TRBJ2-1; TRBD2 aligns across 8 bases. CDR1 MNHNY and CDR2 SVGAGI come from the germline V gene (reference sequence). The length of the CDR3 is 16 residues. Unmatched junction bases numbered 13, after V lost 2 bases and J lost 10 bases. Here the CDR3 DNA reads TGTGCCAGCAGTTACCCGTTGCGGGGGGCCATCGAGGAGCAGTTCTTC. It is translated as CASSYPLRGAIEEQFF.

The V and J genes are TRBV3-1 (or the pseudogene TRBV3-2) and TRBJ1-3; D perhaps matches TRBD1 (5 bases). This CDR3 is 17 amino acids long. Trimming cost V 4 bases and J 0 bases, with 16 bases left between them. Germline values: CDR1 LGHDT, CDR2 YNNKEL (reference sequence). The CDR3 sequence: CASSPRRVSPSGNTIYF. CDR3 DNA: TGTGCCAGCAGCCCACGCAGGGTAAGCCCCTCTGGAAACACCATATATTTT.

The rearrangement links TRBV9 to TRBJ1-1; 7 bases agree with TRBD1. V shed 3 bases and J 0 bases; nucleotides not matched to a gene: 8. The CDR3 length is 16 residues. In germline, CDR1 is SGDLS, CDR2 YYNGEE. The CDR3 coding sequence is TGTGCCAGCAGCGCCCGACAGGGACGCTTGAACACTGAAGCTTTCTTT. Translation gives CASSARQGRLNTEAFF.

About this clone itself: Different DNA sequences within this sample yield the same CDR3. The chain is built from TRBV6-5 and TRBJ2-7; 10 positions agree with TRBD1. Trimming cost V 5 bases and J 1 base; bases outside gene matches: 2. Germline values: CDR1 MNHEY, CDR2 SVGAGI. This CDR3 contains 14 residues. Written as DNA, the CDR3 is TGTGCCAGCAGTAGGACAGGGGGATCCTACGAGCAGTACTTC. This codes for CASSRTGGSYEQYF.

V usage is TRBV30 and J usage is TRBJ1-2; TRBD1 aligns across 7 bases. The CDR3 runs to 13 residues. Germline CDR1 is GTSNPN and CDR2 is SVGIG (reference sequence). The junction had 9 bases not matched to a gene; V was cut back by 3 bases and J by 8 bases. CDR3 sequence (DNA): TGTGCCTGGAGCGAACAGGGGTCTGGGGGCTACACCTTC. Its translation: CAWSEQGSGGYTF. The entire variable domain, with the rest obtained from reference TRBV30 and TRBJ1-2, is as follows: SQTIHQWPATLVQPVGSPLSLECTVEGTSNPNLYWYRQAAGRGLQLLFYSVGIGQISSEVPQNLSASRPQDRQFILSSKKLLLSDSGFYLCAWSEQGSGGYTFGSGTRLTVV.

The rearrangement links TRBV30 to TRBJ1-1; D is undetermined. The germline V gene encodes CDR1 GTSNPN and CDR2 SVGIG (reference sequence). Between the trimmed V and J ends, which lost 3 bases and 3 bases, there was a span of 14 bases. The CDR3 consists of 14 residues. The CDR3 reads CAWSRPGIDTEAFF. The CDR3 coding sequence is TGTGCCTGGAGCCGTCCAGGTATCGACACTGAAGCTTTCTTT. Full variable domain (rest looked up from reference TRBV30 and TRBJ1-1): SQTIHQWPATLVQPVGSPLSLECTVEGTSNPNLYWYRQAAGRGLQLLFYSVGIGQISSEVPQNLSASRPQDRQFILSSKKLLLSDSGFYLCAWSRPGIDTEAFFGQGTRLTVV.

This clone was picked up a small number of times. This chain connects TRBV11-3 to TRBJ2-7; TRBD2 matches at 13 bases. V lost 3 bases and J lost 3; bases outside the gene matches: 11. Per germline, CDR1 SGHNT and CDR2 YENEEA. The CDR3 spans 18 residues. The CDR3, as DNA: TGTGCCAGCAGCTTCCGACTAGCGGGGGGCCCCGCGGTCTACGAGCAGTACTTC. Translation gives CASSFRLAGGPAVYEQYF.

V gene TRBV7-3 combines with J gene TRBJ2-1, with TRBD1 identical over 7 bases. Germline V gene lookup returns CDR1 SGHTA and CDR2 FQGTGA. V lost 5 bases to trimming and J lost 6 bases; unmatched junction nucleotides: 7. The CDR3 is 14 amino acids. The CDR3 sequence: CASSTRQGRNEQFF. The DNA for the CDR3 is TGTGCCAGCAGCACCAGACAGGGCCGCAATGAGCAGTTCTTC.

The chain carries TRBV7-9 and TRBJ2-3; no clear D. V lost 5 bases, J lost 6 bases, and 9 bases lay in between. From germline, CDR1 is SEHNR and CDR2 FQNEAQ (reference sequence). The CDR3 extends over 12 amino acids. CDR3 residues: CASSPASDTQYF. CDR3 in DNA: TGTGCCAGCAGCCCCGCGTCCGATACGCAGTATTTT.